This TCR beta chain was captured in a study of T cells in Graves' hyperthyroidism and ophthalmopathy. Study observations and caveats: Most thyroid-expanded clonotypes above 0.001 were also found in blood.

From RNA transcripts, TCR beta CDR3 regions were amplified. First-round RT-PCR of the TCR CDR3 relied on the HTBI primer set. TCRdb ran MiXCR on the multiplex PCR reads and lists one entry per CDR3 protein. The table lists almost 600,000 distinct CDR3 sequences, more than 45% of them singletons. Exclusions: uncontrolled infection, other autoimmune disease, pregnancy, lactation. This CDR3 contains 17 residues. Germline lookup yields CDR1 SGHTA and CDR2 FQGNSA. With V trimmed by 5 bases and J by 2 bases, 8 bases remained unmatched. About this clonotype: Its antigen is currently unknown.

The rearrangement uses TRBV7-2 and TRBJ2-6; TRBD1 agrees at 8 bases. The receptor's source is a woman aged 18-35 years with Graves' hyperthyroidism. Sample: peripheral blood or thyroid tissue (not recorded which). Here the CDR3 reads CASSIGQGSAGANVLTF. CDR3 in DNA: TGTGCCAGCAGCATCGGACAGGGATCAGCTGGGGCCAACGTCCTGACTTTC.